In this sample, the clone carrying this T cell receptor (beta chain) turned up once. Its antigen is as yet unknown. The unexposed donors gave CD4+ T cells in 2011-2018, prior to COVID-19. CD4 enrichment then naive enrichment separated naive from memory CD4+ cells. This sample was taken from a study of CD4 T cells in relation to SARS-CoV-2 and coronaviruses. Overall study: The restricting HLA molecule for shared crossreactive spike epitopes was mapped.

Only in-frame clones appear in the TCRdb table, and some are missing; sequencing was by immunoSEQ multiplex PCR. The table has approximately 64,000 clones, about 94% seen once. The CDR3 has 15 residues. Germline-derived CDR1 and CDR2 are MDHEN and SYDVKM. The V gene lost 8 bases and the J gene lost 2 bases, with 19 bases spanning the gap. General study points: SARS-CoV-2-driven expansion was significantly weaker in crossreactive than monoreactive clones. Culture-expanded clones reflect memory recall rather than primary priming during culture.

The chain uses TRBV28 and TRBJ2-7, with TRBD2 as a possible D gene (5 bases). The TCR was taken from a human donor in good health. Sequenced: naive CD4+ T cells from PBMCs. Subset denoted: naive CD4+ T cells isolated by negative enrichment. The CDR3 coding sequence is TGTGCCAGCCATCCCGGGGTGAGTCCTACCTACGAGCAGTACTTC. Its translation is CASHPGVSPTYEQYF.